These 2 T cell receptor beta chains were sequenced from one sample in a study of cytomegalovirus exposure and HLA in healthy donors. The PCR was carried out with 60 Vbeta primers and 13 Jbeta primers. This table comes from immunoSEQ multiplex PCR, and its TCRdb copy is limited to in-frame clones, with some not included. The sample shows more than 80,000 clones, around 73% of them seen only once. The sequenced sample consisted of PBMCs. The receptors stem from a middle-aged woman in good health and CMV-seropositive.

The CDR3 loop is CAWSWGGTEAFF. CDR3 coding DNA: TGTGCCTGGAGTTGGGGGGGCACTGAAGCTTTCTTT. The chain is built from TRBV30 and TRBJ1-1; D possibly corresponds to TRBD1 (5 bases). Germline assignment: CDR1 GTSNPN and CDR2 SVGIG (reference sequence). The CDR3 has 12 residues. Trimming pared 2 bases from V and 4 bases from J, leaving 8 bases between.

The chain uses TRBV15 and TRBJ2-1, with 7 bases that match TRBD2. The ends lost 3 bases at V and 9 bases at J; junction bases unmatched: 17. Per germline, CDR1 LNHNV and CDR2 YYDKDF (reference sequence). The CDR3 spans 17 residues. The CDR3 loop is CATSSPLGREWKGEQFF. CDR3 bases: TGTGCCACCAGCAGCCCCCTCGGGCGGGAGTGGAAGGGTGAGCAGTTCTTC.